These 21 T cell receptor beta chains were all obtained from the same sample, sequenced in a study of shared clonotypes between healthy human individuals. Some clones are missing from TCRdb's copy, which holds only in-frame ones; the method was immunoSEQ multiplex PCR. The sample includes a few million clones, just over 90% of them seen just once. The material sequenced was naive CD4+ T cells sorted from blood. Sample subset: CD45RA+ positively selected. These receptors were obtained from a man between 18 and 29 years old in good health.

The sample holds one count of this clone. The chain combines TRBV25-1 with TRBJ1-5; D not resolved. CDR3 size: 14 residues. CDR1 is MGHDK, CDR2 SYGVNS, per germline. V was cut by 0 bases and J by 1 base, with 4 bases left in between. The CDR3 sequence: CASSEYGSNQPQHF. CDR3 bases: TGTGCCAGCAGTGAATATGGGAGCAATCAGCCCCAGCATTTT.

V and J are TRBV5-4 and TRBJ2-4; D uncertain. Germline V gives CDR1 SGHNT, CDR2 YYREEE (reference sequence). CDR3 size: 13 residues. The V end was cut by 4 bases, the J end by 1 base, with 6 bases between. The CDR3 DNA reads as TGTGCCAGCAGCCCACGGGCCAAAAACATTCAGTACTTC. It codes for CASSPRAKNIQYF. The whole variable domain, remainder taken from reference TRBV5-4 and TRBJ2-4, is ETGVTQSPTHLIKTRGQQVTLRCSSQSGHNTVSWYQQALGQGPQFIFQYYREEENGRGNFPPRFSGLQFPNYSSELNVNALELDDSALYLCASSPRAKNIQYFGAGTRLSVL.

The chain uses TRBV6-6 and TRBJ2-6, with D possibly being TRBD1 (5 bases). Trimming removed 5 bases at V and 0 bases at J, with 11 bases between. The germline V gene encodes CDR1 MNHNY and CDR2 SVGAGI (reference sequence). This CDR3 is built from 16 residues. CDR3: CASSNQQVSGANVLTF. Written as DNA, the CDR3 is TGTGCCAGCAGTAACCAACAGGTCTCTGGGGCCAACGTCCTGACTTTC.

The chain recombines TRBV30 with TRBJ2-1; D could derive from TRBD1 or TRBD2 (5 bases each). Germline lookup yields CDR1 GTSNPN and CDR2 SVGIG (reference sequence). The V end was cut by 4 bases, the J end by 4 bases, with 14 bases between. The CDR3 runs to 14 residues. The CDR3 nucleotides are TGTGCCTGGACCAGCCGGGACGCATACAATGAGCAGTTCTTC. This sequence encodes CAWTSRDAYNEQFF. Drawing the rest from reference TRBV30 and TRBJ2-1, the complete variable domain is SQTIHQWPATLVQPVGSPLSLECTVEGTSNPNLYWYRQAAGRGLQLLFYSVGIGQISSEVPQNLSASRPQDRQFILSSKKLLLSDSGFYLCAWTSRDAYNEQFFGPGTRLTVL.

The chain carries TRBV10-3 and TRBJ1-2; TRBD1 aligns across 8 bases. Germline CDR1 reads ENHRY; CDR2 reads SYGVKD. The CDR3 runs 15 residues. Unmatched junction bases numbered 7, after V lost 1 base and J lost 6 bases. The CDR3: CAISEWIGQGHGYTF. As DNA, the CDR3 is TGTGCCATCAGTGAGTGGATAGGACAGGGTCATGGCTACACCTTC.

The V and J genes are TRBV4-2 and TRBJ2-1; D not resolved. The V and J ends lost 3 bases and 0 bases respectively, with 12 bases between them. Germline V gene lookup returns CDR1 LGHNA and CDR2 YNFKEQ. The CDR3 loop spans 16 amino acids. This CDR3 reads CASSQFSEFSYNEQFF. The CDR3 region has the DNA TGTGCCAGCAGCCAGTTCTCCGAATTCTCCTACAATGAGCAGTTCTTC.

V usage is TRBV5-1 and J usage is TRBJ2-1; weak D call: TRBD2 (6 bases). The CDR3 spans 16 residues. V was shortened by 1 base and J by 4 bases, with 15 bases between the two germline ends. The germline gives CDR1 SGHRS, CDR2 YFSETQ. The CDR3 reads CASSLWGKGGYNEQFF. The CDR3, as DNA: TGCGCCAGCAGCTTGTGGGGAAAGGGAGGATACAATGAGCAGTTCTTC. The full variable domain, its missing parts supplied by reference TRBV5-1 and TRBJ2-1, is KAGVTQTPRYLIKTRGQQVTLSCSPISGHRSVSWYQQTPGQGLQFLFEYFSETQRNKGNFPGRFSGRQFSNSRSEMNVSTLELGDSALYLCASSLWGKGGYNEQFFGPGTRLTVL.

This chain links TRBV5-6 with TRBJ1-5, with D perhaps matching TRBD1 (5 bases). Germline loops: CDR1 SGHDT, CDR2 YYEEEE. V lost 1 base and J lost 2, with 7 bases in between. The CDR3 covers 14 residues. The CDR3 spells CASSLQGGNQPQHF. Written as DNA, the CDR3 is TGTGCCAGCAGCTTGCAGGGAGGCAATCAGCCCCAGCATTTT.

Details on this clone: This specimen includes other DNA sequences encoding the same CDR3. The rearrangement links TRBV2 to TRBJ1-1, with a weak D call TRBD1 (5 bases). In germline, CDR1 is SNHLY, CDR2 FYNNEI. V lost 6 bases, J lost 1 base, and 9 bases lay in between. The CDR3 covers 13 residues. The CDR3 here is CASSSTANTEAFF. The CDR3 DNA reads as TGTGCCAGCAGCTCGACAGCGAACACTGAAGCTTTCTTT.

V and J are TRBV30 and TRBJ1-1, with D tentatively TRBD1 (5 bases). Germline V gene sequence: CDR1 GTSNPN, CDR2 SVGIG (reference sequence). Trimming cost V 4 bases and J 10 bases, with 19 bases left between them. This CDR3 has 13 amino acids. The CDR3 loop reads CAWISQGLLGAFF. DNA for the CDR3: TGTGCCTGGATTAGCCAGGGCCTACTTGGAGCTTTCTTT.

The J gene is TRBJ2-1, the V gene TRBV10-2; D perhaps matches TRBD1 (5 bases). Germline V gene sequence: CDR1 WSHSY, CDR2 SAAADI. Trimming pared 6 bases from V and 4 bases from J, leaving 10 bases between. The CDR3 runs 13 residues. This CDR3 reads CASRPNRYNEQFF. In DNA form, the CDR3 reads TGCGCCAGCAGACCCAACAGGTACAATGAGCAGTTCTTC.

The rearrangement uses TRBV7-2 and TRBJ2-7, with D perhaps given as TRBD1 or TRBD2 (5 bases each). The CDR3 sequence is 15 residues long. Per germline, CDR1 SGHTA and CDR2 FQGNSA. The germline V and J ends were trimmed by 5 bases and 2 bases, with 16 bases remaining between them. The CDR3: CASSPAMGPTYEQYF. The DNA of the CDR3 is TGTGCCAGCAGCCCCGCTATGGGACCGACCTACGAGCAGTACTTC. Full variable domain (outside the CDR3, taken from reference TRBV7-2 and TRBJ2-7): GAGVSQSPSNKVTEKGKDVELRCDPISGHTALYWYRQSLGQGLEFLIYFQGNSAPDKSGLPSDRFSAERTGGSVSTLTIQRTQQEDSAVYLCASSPAMGPTYEQYFGPGTRLTVT.

This clone was observed a few times. The chain is built from TRBV19 and TRBJ1-3; 7 positions match TRBD1. Germline CDR1 LNHDA, CDR2 SQIVND (reference sequence). Trimming at V came to 8 bases and at J to 0 bases, leaving 4 bases not matched to a gene. The CDR3 consists of 14 residues. CDR3 sequence (DNA): TGTGCCAGTGGACAGGACAGCTCTGGAAACACCATATATTTT. Translation: CASGQDSSGNTIYF.

A word on this clone: The sample has other DNA sequences that encode this CDR3 too. V and J are TRBV6-5 and TRBJ1-5, with unresolved D. Trimming pared 2 bases from V and 2 bases from J, leaving 7 bases between. The CDR3 length is 14 residues. CDR1 MNHEY and CDR2 SVGAGI come from the germline V gene. CDR3 coding DNA: TGTGCCAGCAGTTACACCGGGGGCAATCAGCCCCAGCATTTT. Translation: CASSYTGGNQPQHF.

The genes are TRBV19 and TRBJ1-5; a weak D match, TRBD1 (6 bases). The V end was cut by 5 bases, the J end by 3 bases, with 11 bases between. The CDR3 contains 14 residues. The germline V gene encodes CDR1 LNHDA and CDR2 SQIVND (reference sequence). The CDR3 sequence is CASSPGQYNQPQHF. The CDR3 region has the DNA TGTGCCAGTAGTCCCGGACAGTACAATCAGCCCCAGCATTTT. The full variable domain, its missing parts supplied by reference TRBV19 and TRBJ1-5, is DGGITQSPKYLFRKEGQNVTLSCEQNLNHDAMYWYRQDPGQGLRLIYYSQIVNDFQKGDIAEGYSVSREKKESFPLTVTSAQKNPTAFYLCASSPGQYNQPQHFGDGTRLSIL.

The chain is built from TRBV5-4 and TRBJ2-3; tentatively, D is TRBD1 (6 bases). This CDR3 has 16 amino acids. Germline V lookup: CDR1 SGHNT, CDR2 YYREEE (reference sequence). V lost 0 bases and J 5 bases, leaving 16 bases between the germline ends. CDR3 amino acids: CASSLGTANNVDTQYF. The CDR3 bases are TGTGCCAGCAGCTTGGGGACAGCCAACAATGTAGATACGCAGTATTTT.

The chain couples TRBV5-4 to TRBJ1-2; perhaps TRBD1 as D (5 bases). The CDR3 length is 14 residues. V shed 1 base and J shed 5 bases, with 12 bases lying between them. From germline, CDR1 is SGHNT and CDR2 YYREEE (reference sequence). The CDR3 loop reads CASSLPSREYGYTF. CDR3 DNA sequence: TGTGCCAGCAGCTTGCCTTCCAGGGAGTATGGCTACACCTTC.

Remarks on this clone: Other DNA sequences in the sample encode the same CDR3. The chain recombines TRBV11-2 with TRBJ2-5; D possibly corresponds to TRBD2 (5 bases). Trimming cost V 3 bases and J 5 bases, with 10 bases left between them. Germline CDR1 SGHAT, CDR2 FQNNGV. The CDR3 spans 13 residues. CDR3 residues: CASSFGGGETQYF. In DNA form, the CDR3 reads TGTGCCAGCAGCTTTGGAGGCGGGGAGACCCAGTACTTC.

This sequence joins TRBV18 and TRBJ2-2; no reliable D call. Germline loops: CDR1 KGHSH, CDR2 LQKENI. The CDR3 is made up of 14 amino acids. V dropped 3 bases and J dropped 3 bases, with 8 bases sitting between them. The CDR3 loop reads CASSPRLDTGELFF. CDR3 in DNA: TGTGCCAGCTCACCGCGCCTAGACACCGGGGAGCTGTTTTTT.

The rearrangement links TRBV11-2 to TRBJ1-6; 7 bases match TRBD1. V trimming: 1 base; J trimming: 6 bases; junction bases outside the gene matches: 6. The germline V gene has CDR1 SGHAT and CDR2 FQNNGV. This CDR3 has 16 residues. CDR3 residues: CASSLVGTVTNSPLHF. The CDR3 DNA is TGTGCCAGCAGCTTAGTCGGGACAGTGACTAATTCACCCCTCCACTTT. Together with reference TRBV11-2 and TRBJ1-6, the CDR3 gives the full variable domain: EAGVAQSPRYKIIEKRQSVAFWCNPISGHATLYWYQQILGQGPKLLIQFQNNGVVDDSQLPKDRFSAERLKGVDSTLKIQPAKLEDSAVYLCASSLVGTVTNSPLHFGNGTRLTVT.

This sequence joins TRBV2 and TRBJ2-7; D possibly corresponds to TRBD1 (5 bases). The CDR3 is 12 amino acids. The V gene lost 6 bases and the J gene lost 5 bases, with 11 bases spanning the gap. CDR1 SNHLY and CDR2 FYNNEI come from the germline V gene. CDR3 DNA: TGTGCCAGCAGGACAGACACTAACGAGCAGTACTTC. It encodes CASRTDTNEQYF.